This is a list of T cell receptor beta chains from one sample in a study of blood T cell repertoires in COVID-19. Method: immunoSEQ multiplex PCR; TCRdb's copy keeps in-frame clones and lacks some. The table records under 150,000 clones, roughly four fifths of them present only once. The sample comprised peripheral blood. The receptor set was obtained from a human donor in a cohort sampled during active COVID-19. CDR3s leave out the opening cysteine and the closing phenylalanine or tryptophan.

CDR3,V,J
ASVPRGSNQPQH,TRBV12-5,TRBJ1-5
ASSLEGLMPGTTNEKLF,TRBV5-1,TRBJ1-4
ASSVVAGTDTQY,TRBV9,TRBJ2-3
ASSLSEGTDTQY,TRBV7-3,TRBJ2-3
ASSQGLAGDSYNEQF,TRBV3-1/TRBV3-2,TRBJ2-1
ASSVTDLFEAF,TRBV7-9,TRBJ1-1
ASTPSRAGVGEKLF,TRBV5-1,TRBJ1-4
ASSIDSMNTEAF,TRBV5-4,TRBJ1-1
ASSFRTGSYGYT,TRBV7-2,TRBJ1-2
ATSRLQGGTGELF,TRBV15,TRBJ2-2
ASSNRGNTGELF,TRBV7-3,TRBJ2-2
ASSSTGTNQPQH,TRBV6-2/TRBV6-3,TRBJ1-5
ASSLDTGGLEQY,TRBV2,TRBJ2-7
ASSLALQRAGELF,TRBV5-1,TRBJ2-2
ASSTLGGDQETQY,TRBV19,TRBJ2-5
ASSLGLNRDFTGELF,TRBV28,TRBJ2-2
SEPSGGTEGDETQY,TRBV29-1,TRBJ2-5
ASSEDPATGGRATYNEQF,TRBV6-1,TRBJ2-1
ASSMGQNQETQY,TRBV6-5,TRBJ2-5
ASSVLGAGEKLF,TRBV18,TRBJ1-4
ASSRTAQNSPLH,TRBV28,TRBJ1-6
ASSPPGAPEEQY,TRBV18,TRBJ2-7
ASSTLDRGQETQY,TRBV5-1,TRBJ2-5
ASSLGDRIQETQY,TRBV7-2,TRBJ2-5
ASSQGSAGGRETQY,TRBV3-1/TRBV3-2,TRBJ2-5
ASAGGAPQETQY,TRBV7-2,TRBJ2-5
ASSQDPGTRSTDTQY,TRBV4-3,TRBJ2-3
ASSPRGASSYEQY,TRBV9,TRBJ2-7